This is a list of T cell receptor beta chains from one sample in a study of blood T cell repertoires in COVID-19. Sequenced by immunoSEQ multiplex PCR; TCRdb stores in-frame clones only, minus some. Among 25,000 to 40,000 clones listed, approximately 88% were seen once. The sequenced material came from peripheral blood. The receptors come from a man in his 70s with active COVID-19. Both conserved end residues are part of each CDR3. The D gene is left open where the match is weak. A clone size is listed for some rows: how often the clone was seen (once, few, many), or a class if it is expanded.

V: TRBV4-1; D: .; J: TRBJ2-5; size: .; CDR3: CASSQDLTGQETQYF; DNA: TGCGCCAGCAGCCAAGATCTCACAGGACAAGAGACCCAGTACTTC
V: TRBV10-3; D: .; J: TRBJ1-2; size: .; CDR3: CAIRGGLDGYTF; DNA: TGTGCCATCAGGGGGGGGCTTGATGGCTACACCTTC
V: TRBV2; D: .; J: TRBJ2-3; size: once; CDR3: CASSEPFTDTQYF; DNA: TGTGCCAGCAGTGAACCCTTCACAGATACGCAGTATTTT
V: TRBV2; D: .; J: TRBJ1-6; size: .; CDR3: CASSGRISYNSPLHF; DNA: TGTGCCAGCAGTGGTAGAATCTCCTATAATTCACCCCTCCACTTT
V: TRBV19; D: .; J: TRBJ1-5; size: .; CDR3: CASIGGVGSNQPQHF; DNA: TGTGCCAGTATAGGGGGAGTGGGCAGCAATCAGCCCCAGCATTTT
V: TRBV7-2; D: .; J: TRBJ2-1; size: .; CDR3: CASSSPGVDSRNEQFF; DNA: TGTGCCAGCAGCTCCCCCGGGGTGGACAGCCGCAATGAGCAGTTCTTC
V: TRBV9; D: .; J: TRBJ1-5; size: .; CDR3: CASSVGQVDQPQHF; DNA: TGTGCCAGCAGCGTAGGTCAGGTGGATCAGCCCCAGCATTTT
V: TRBV5-5; D: TRBD2; J: TRBJ2-1; size: .; CDR3: CASSRWTSGIGVEQFF; DNA: TGTGCCAGCAGCCGTTGGACTAGCGGGATTGGTGTTGAGCAGTTCTTC
V: TRBV5-1; D: TRBD1; J: TRBJ1-2; size: .; CDR3: CASSETGANYGYTF; DNA: TGCGCCAGCAGCGAGACAGGGGCCAACTATGGCTACACCTTC
V: TRBV4-3; D: .; J: TRBJ1-1; size: .; CDR3: CASSQSRETEAFF; DNA: TGCGCCAGCAGCCAATCGAGGGAAACTGAAGCTTTCTTT
V: TRBV7-9; D: .; J: TRBJ1-5; size: .; CDR3: CASSLPRGGDNQPQHF; DNA: TGTGCCAGCAGCTTACCTAGGGGGGGGGACAATCAGCCCCAGCATTTT
V: TRBV9; D: TRBD2; J: TRBJ2-2; size: .; CDR3: CASSPTSFSAGELFF; DNA: TGTGCCAGCAGCCCGACTAGCTTTAGCGCCGGGGAGCTGTTTTTT
V: TRBV5-1; D: TRBD2; J: TRBJ2-5; size: .; CDR3: CASSPSAGGETQYF; DNA: TGCGCCAGCAGCCCCTCGGCGGGAGGTGAGACCCAGTACTTC
V: TRBV2; D: .; J: TRBJ2-5; size: .; CDR3: CASSEARDTYETQYF; DNA: TGTGCCAGCAGTGAAGCGCGGGATACGTACGAGACCCAGTACTTC
V: TRBV9; D: .; J: TRBJ2-2; size: once; CDR3: CASSVDGNTGELFF; DNA: TGTGCCAGCAGCGTAGACGGGAACACCGGGGAGCTGTTTTTT
V: TRBV7-8; D: TRBD1; J: TRBJ1-2; size: .; CDR3: CASSLGQGGYGYTF; DNA: TGTGCCAGCAGCCTAGGACAGGGTGGCTATGGCTACACCTTC
V: TRBV11-2; D: TRBD1; J: TRBJ1-5; size: .; CDR3: CASSPKDRVSENQPQHF; DNA: TGTGCCAGCAGCCCTAAGGACAGGGTTAGCGAGAATCAGCCCCAGCATTTT
V: TRBV7-8; D: .; J: TRBJ2-5; size: .; CDR3: CASSYPQLRETQYF; DNA: TGTGCCAGCAGCTACCCACAGCTACGAGAGACCCAGTACTTC
V: TRBV27; D: .; J: TRBJ1-2; size: .; CDR3: CASSRTLQGSRYYTF; DNA: TGTGCCAGCAGCCGTACATTACAGGGCTCCCGTTACTACACCTTC
V: TRBV28; D: TRBD1; J: TRBJ1-1; size: .; CDR3: CASSRPDRVTEAFF; DNA: TGTGCCAGCAGTCGCCCCGACAGGGTTACTGAAGCTTTCTTT
V: TRBV7-2; D: TRBD1; J: TRBJ1-1; size: .; CDR3: CASSLTQGASEAFF; DNA: TGTGCCAGCAGCCTCACTCAGGGGGCCAGTGAAGCTTTCTTT
V: TRBV4-2; D: .; J: TRBJ1-5; size: .; CDR3: CASSQDSDQPQHF; DNA: TGTGCCAGCAGCCAAGATTCGGATCAGCCCCAGCATTTT
V: TRBV4-2; D: TRBD2; J: TRBJ2-1; size: few; CDR3: CASSQEMGGPPNEQFF; DNA: TGTGCCAGCAGCCAAGAGATGGGAGGGCCTCCCAATGAGCAGTTCTTC
V: TRBV4-2; D: .; J: TRBJ2-2; size: .; CDR3: CASSQTPGASTGELFF; DNA: TGTGCCAGCAGCCAGACCCCAGGGGCGTCCACCGGGGAGCTGTTTTTT
V: TRBV3-1/TRBV3-2; D: .; J: TRBJ1-3; size: .; CDR3: CASSQLTGRGYSSGNTIYF; DNA: TGTGCCAGCAGCCAATTAACAGGAAGGGGGTATAGCTCTGGAAACACCATATATTTT
V: TRBV7-2; D: .; J: TRBJ1-5; size: few; CDR3: CASSLEGRVNHQPQHF; DNA: TGTGCCAGCAGCTTAGAGGGCAGGGTCAATCATCAGCCCCAGCATTTT
V: TRBV5-1; D: TRBD2; J: TRBJ2-3; size: .; CDR3: CASSPAGTSGRTTDTQYF; DNA: TGCGCCAGCAGCCCGGCCGGGACTAGCGGGAGGACGACAGATACGCAGTATTTT
V: TRBV7-8; D: TRBD1; J: TRBJ2-1; size: .; CDR3: CASSWTGQSSYNEQFF; DNA: TGTGCCAGCAGCTGGACAGGTCAATCCTCCTACAATGAGCAGTTCTTC
V: TRBV7-9; D: .; J: TRBJ1-1; size: .; CDR3: CASSPPNSLRGAFF; DNA: TGTGCCAGCAGCCCCCCAAACAGTTTACGTGGGGCTTTCTTT
V: TRBV2; D: TRBD1; J: TRBJ2-3; size: .; CDR3: CASAGGATDTQYF; DNA: TGTGCCAGCGCAGGGGGCGCGACAGATACGCAGTATTTT
V: TRBV5-1; D: TRBD2; J: TRBJ2-1; size: .; CDR3: CASSLAFLAGVKNEQFF; DNA: TGCGCCAGCAGCTTGGCCTTTTTGGCGGGAGTAAAGAATGAGCAGTTCTTC
V: TRBV5-1; D: TRBD1; J: TRBJ2-5; size: .; CDR3: CASSLGGQQETQYF; DNA: TGCGCCAGCAGCTTGGGGGGACAGCAAGAGACCCAGTACTTC
V: TRBV5-4; D: .; J: TRBJ2-2; size: once; CDR3: CASSLEGAGELFF; DNA: TGTGCCAGCAGCCTTGAGGGAGCCGGGGAGCTGTTTTTT
V: TRBV18; D: TRBD1; J: TRBJ2-7; size: .; CDR3: CASSLPGTVTEQYF; DNA: TGCGCCAGCTCACTCCCCGGGACAGTTACCGAGCAGTACTTC
V: TRBV2; D: TRBD1; J: TRBJ2-2; size: .; CDR3: CASRPDRQGGGELFF; DNA: TGTGCCAGCAGGCCCGATCGACAGGGCGGCGGGGAGCTGTTTTTT
V: TRBV15; D: TRBD2; J: TRBJ2-1; size: .; CDR3: CATSRDLISGLYNEQFF; DNA: TGTGCCACCAGCAGAGATTTAATTTCGGGACTATACAATGAGCAGTTCTTC
V: TRBV14; D: TRBD2; J: TRBJ2-7; size: .; CDR3: CASSLILAGAEEQYF; DNA: TGTGCCAGCAGCCTGATACTAGCGGGAGCGGAAGAGCAGTACTTC
V: TRBV3-1/TRBV3-2; D: TRBD2; J: TRBJ2-7; size: .; CDR3: CASSPGLAGDEQYF; DNA: TGTGCCAGCAGCCCAGGACTAGCGGGAGACGAGCAGTACTTC
V: TRBV29-1; D: TRBD2; J: TRBJ2-7; size: .; CDR3: CSVEGLAGEPRNYEQYF; DNA: TGCAGCGTTGAAGGACTAGCGGGAGAGCCCAGGAACTACGAGCAGTACTTC
V: TRBV6-5; D: TRBD2; J: TRBJ2-1; size: .; CDR3: CASVKLAGGRDEQFF; DNA: TGTGCCAGCGTTAAACTAGCGGGAGGGAGGGATGAGCAGTTCTTC
V: TRBV11-2; D: TRBD2; J: TRBJ2-3; size: .; CDR3: CASSLVRGTSGRPTDTQYF; DNA: TGTGCCAGCAGCTTAGTTCGGGGGACTAGCGGGAGACCCACAGATACGCAGTATTTT
V: TRBV24-1; D: TRBD1; J: TRBJ2-7; size: few; CDR3: CATSDPGGQTYEQYF; DNA: TGTGCCACCAGTGATCCAGGGGGTCAAACCTACGAGCAGTACTTC
V: TRBV19; D: .; J: TRBJ1-3; size: .; CDR3: CASTPSGARGNTIYF; DNA: TGTGCCAGTACCCCGTCAGGGGCAAGGGGAAACACCATATATTTT
V: TRBV5-1; D: TRBD1; J: TRBJ1-2; size: .; CDR3: CASSLATGDGYTF; DNA: TGCGCCAGCAGCTTGGCGACAGGGGATGGCTACACCTTC
V: TRBV19; D: .; J: TRBJ2-7; size: .; CDR3: CASSAHGISYEQYF; DNA: TGTGCCAGTAGTGCACACGGGATCTCCTACGAGCAGTACTTC
V: TRBV6-5; D: TRBD1; J: TRBJ1-4; size: .; CDR3: CASSYRDRGTEKLFF; DNA: TGTGCCAGCAGTTACCGGGACAGGGGGACAGAAAAACTGTTTTTT
V: TRBV7-2; D: .; J: TRBJ1-1; size: .; CDR3: CASLKGREDTEAFF; DNA: TGTGCCAGCCTTAAGGGCAGGGAGGACACTGAAGCTTTCTTT
V: TRBV28; D: .; J: TRBJ1-1; size: .; CDR3: CASTSPPDTEAFF; DNA: TGTGCCAGCACCTCCCCTCCGGACACTGAAGCTTTCTTT
V: TRBV24-1; D: TRBD1; J: TRBJ1-5; size: .; CDR3: CATSGPGQGSEQPQHF; DNA: TGTGCCACCAGTGGGCCGGGACAGGGAAGCGAACAGCCCCAGCATTTT
V: TRBV28; D: TRBD2; J: TRBJ2-1; size: .; CDR3: CASNSAGGPLNEQFF; DNA: TGTGCCAGCAACTCGGCGGGAGGGCCGCTTAATGAGCAGTTCTTC
V: TRBV15; D: .; J: TRBJ1-6; size: .; CDR3: CATSRGGGNSPLHF; DNA: TGTGCCACCAGCAGAGGGGGAGGGAATTCACCCCTCCACTTT
V: TRBV3-1/TRBV3-2; D: TRBD1; J: TRBJ1-1; size: .; CDR3: CASSQGTGGVGAFF; DNA: TGTGCCAGCAGCCAGGGGACAGGGGGAGTCGGAGCTTTCTTT
V: TRBV3-1/TRBV3-2; D: .; J: TRBJ2-1; size: once; CDR3: CASSQDQGRTYNEQFF; DNA: TGTGCCAGCAGCCAAGATCAGGGTAGGACCTACAATGAGCAGTTCTTC
V: TRBV24-1; D: TRBD2; J: TRBJ2-1; size: .; CDR3: CATSLAGRNEQFF; DNA: TGTGCCACTTCTCTAGCGGGGAGGAATGAGCAGTTCTTC
V: TRBV6-5; D: .; J: TRBJ2-1; size: .; CDR3: CASRGGPSYNEQFF; DNA: TGTGCCAGCAGAGGGGGACCCTCCTACAATGAGCAGTTCTTC
V: TRBV5-1; D: TRBD2; J: TRBJ2-7; size: .; CDR3: CASSLATSGNYYEQYF; DNA: TGCGCCAGCAGCTTGGCAACTAGCGGAAACTACTACGAGCAGTACTTC
V: TRBV25-1; D: .; J: TRBJ2-5; size: .; CDR3: CASSDGGLGETQYF; DNA: TGTGCCAGCAGTGACGGGGGTCTGGGGGAGACCCAGTACTTC
V: TRBV13; D: .; J: TRBJ2-4; size: .; CDR3: CASSPTITQGLAKNIQYF; DNA: TGTGCCAGCAGCCCAACAATAACACAGGGCTTGGCCAAAAACATTCAGTACTTC
V: TRBV3-1/TRBV3-2; D: .; J: TRBJ2-7; size: few; CDR3: CASSQDVGNSDEQYF; DNA: TGTGCCAGCAGCCAAGATGTAGGGAATAGCGACGAGCAGTACTTC
V: TRBV28; D: TRBD1; J: TRBJ2-5; size: .; CDR3: CASSFTGGAGETQYF; DNA: TGTGCCAGCAGTTTCACAGGGGGCGCCGGAGAGACCCAGTACTTC